The 14 T cell receptor beta chains presented below share a single source sample, sequenced in a study of beta chain features in type 1 diabetes. The sequenced template was cDNA made from the entire isolated RNA. Sequenced by immunoSEQ multiplex PCR; TCRdb stores in-frame clones only, minus some. The data hold about 150,000 clones, with less than 9.5% observed a single time. The specimen was central memory CD4+ T cells from blood. Every receptor here comes from a man younger than 35 in good health.

CDR3 nucleotides: TGTGCCAGCAGCGAAGAAACTACAACCGGCACCGGGGAGCTGTTTTTT. Translated: CASSEETTTGTGELFF. J is TRBJ2-2 and V is TRBV5-4; unclear D gene. The germline gives CDR1 SGHNT, CDR2 YYREEE (reference sequence). The V end was cut by 4 bases, the J end by 4 bases, with 17 bases between. The CDR3 has 16 amino acids.

In this sample, this clone turned up a few times. This chain uses TRBV18 with TRBJ1-1, with 8 bases identical to TRBD1. Germline-derived CDR1 and CDR2 are KGHSH and LQKENI. V was clipped by 3 bases and J by 3 bases; unmatched bases: 6. CDR3 length equals 15 residues. Here the CDR3 DNA reads TGTGCCAGCTCACCGACAGGGGCCCGAGACACTGAAGCTTTCTTT. Encoded protein: CASSPTGARDTEAFF.

The V gene is TRBV14, the J gene TRBJ2-1; TRBD2 might be the D (6 bases). CDR3 length: 15 residues. Trimming took off 0 bases at V and 8 bases at J, with 14 bases between the two ends. CDR1 and CDR2 (germline): SGHDN, FVKESK. DNA for the CDR3: TGTGCCAGCAGCCAAGATGTTAGCGGATACGATGAGCAGTTCTTC. It is translated as CASSQDVSGYDEQFF.

The chain is built from TRBV15 and TRBJ1-2, with 7 bases identical to TRBD1. The CDR3 is made up of 14 amino acids. V trimming: 4 bases; J trimming: 4 bases; junction bases outside the gene matches: 6. The V gene's germline CDR1 is LNHNV and CDR2 YYDKDF (reference sequence). As DNA, the CDR3 is TGTGCCACCAGCAAAGGGGACAGAAGCTATGGCTACACCTTC. Protein sequence: CATSKGDRSYGYTF.

CDR3 DNA: TGTGCCAGCTCAAGGGGTATGGAGACCCAGTACTTC. Translated: CASSRGMETQYF. This chain links TRBV18 with TRBJ2-5; possibly TRBD1 for D (5 bases). CDR1 is KGHSH and CDR2 is LQKENI in the germline V gene. The CDR3 extends over 12 amino acids. The ends were cut back, 5 bases at V and 5 bases at J, with 9 bases in the middle.

The J gene is TRBJ1-1, the V gene TRBV4-2; 8 nucleotides agree with TRBD1. CDR3 size: 12 residues. Germline values: CDR1 LGHNA, CDR2 YNFKEQ. V lost 4 bases, J lost 7 bases, and 2 bases stayed unmatched. Here the CDR3 DNA reads TGTGCCAGCAGCCGGACAGGGTTTGAAGCTTTCTTT. Translating gives CASSRTGFEAFF.

The table lists this clone with a few counts. The rearrangement uses TRBV5-4 and TRBJ2-3; the D is unclear. Per germline, CDR1 SGHNT and CDR2 YYREEE (reference sequence). V lost 9 bases, J lost 0 bases, and 17 bases lay in between. This CDR3 region has 15 residues. The CDR3 coding sequence is TGTGCCATCTCTGCTAGAGCCGCTAGCACAGATACGCAGTATTTT. It yields the protein CAISARAASTDTQYF.

The V and J genes are TRBV19 and TRBJ1-2, with a weak D call TRBD1 (6 bases). CDR3 length equals 15 residues. Germline V gene lookup returns CDR1 LNHDA and CDR2 SQIVND (reference sequence). The V and J ends lost 3 bases and 4 bases respectively, with 15 bases between them. CDR3 residues: CASSIATSTGYGYTF. In DNA form, the CDR3 reads TGTGCCAGTAGTATCGCTACTTCGACAGGCTATGGCTACACCTTC.

This clone has only a few counts. CDR3: CASSQQTGGNNQPQHF. The CDR3 coding sequence is TGTGCCAGTAGTCAACAAACCGGGGGAAACAATCAGCCCCAGCATTTT. J is TRBJ1-5 and V is TRBV19; possible D gene TRBD1, 5 bases. The CDR3 is 16 amino acids. Trimming cost V 5 bases and J 3 bases, with 17 bases left between them. CDR1 is LNHDA, CDR2 SQIVND, per germline (reference sequence).

This clone was detected ten times or more. The chain employs TRBV28 and TRBJ1-6; the D is unclear. V was cut by 7 bases and J by 5 bases, with 15 bases left in between. CDR3 length equals 15 residues. Germline values: CDR1 MDHEN, CDR2 SYDVKM. The CDR3: CASTSPAGNNSPLHF. As DNA, the CDR3 is TGTGCCAGCACCTCTCCGGCAGGAAATAATTCACCCCTCCACTTT.

CDR3 sequence reads: CASRGTGGETQYF. CDR3 bases: TGTGCCAGTAGAGGGACAGGGGGCGAGACCCAGTACTTC. The gene calls are TRBV27 and TRBJ2-5; 12 nucleotides match TRBD1. Looked up from germline, CDR1 is MNHEY and CDR2 is SMNVEV (reference sequence). The CDR3 extends over 13 amino acids. V dropped 9 bases and J dropped 5; count of bases not matched to a gene: 4.

This clone appeared a few times. The chain employs TRBV29-1 and TRBJ1-1, with 9 positions matching TRBD1. Germline CDR1 and CDR2: SQVTM and ANQGSEA. The CDR3 runs to 14 residues. Unmatched junction bases numbered 6, after V lost 6 bases and J lost 1 base. The CDR3 sequence: CSVKPGQGNTEAFF. The CDR3 bases are TGCAGCGTCAAACCGGGACAGGGGAACACTGAAGCTTTCTTT.

Here the CDR3 DNA reads TGTGCCAGCAGCCCTCGGGGAGGGGGAAACACAGATACGCAGTATTTT. Its translation is CASSPRGGGNTDTQYF. The chain employs TRBV7-3 and TRBJ2-3; D might be TRBD2 (7 bases). Per germline, CDR1 SGHTA and CDR2 FQGTGA. The CDR3 totals 16 residues. The V end was cut by 5 bases, the J end by 2 bases, with 17 bases between.

This clone showed up just a few times. The chain uses TRBV6-6 and TRBJ2-7; the D is unclear. Germline V lookup: CDR1 MNHNY, CDR2 SVGAGI (reference sequence). This CDR3 is 12 amino acids long. V gave up 6 bases and J gave up 3 bases, with 9 bases separating them. DNA for the CDR3: TGTGCCAGCAGGGGCGACGGCTACGAGCAGTACTTC. This translates into CASRGDGYEQYF.